The T cell receptor beta chain under discussion was sequenced for a study of T cell responses to AZD1222 COVID-19 vaccine. Regarding the study as a whole: A rise in Spike-specific TCR breadth and depth followed two AZD1222 doses. The donors showed a predominance of white British ancestry and of females, with possible underestimation of clonal diversity.

Profiling relied on immunoSEQ multiplex PCR, and the TCRdb table lists in-frame clones only, not all of them. The sample holds around 200,000 clones, roughly 93% seen once. Germline lookup yields CDR1 MNHEY and CDR2 SVGAGI. This CDR3 region has 14 residues. V shed 7 bases and J 2 bases; nucleotides not matched to a gene: 6. About this clone: Its antigen is not known.

The sequencing used peripheral blood, collected on day 0 of AZD1222 vaccination. This TCR derives from an adult in good health. V is TRBV6-5 and J is TRBJ2-7, with TRBD2 matching over 9 bases. The CDR3 is CASIGGGRAYEQYF. CDR3 coding DNA: TGTGCCAGCATCGGCGGCGGGAGGGCCTACGAGCAGTACTTC.